This is a list of T cell receptor beta chains from one sample in a study of shared T cell receptors in the human thymus. Using immunoSEQ multiplex PCR, the repertoire was profiled, and TCRdb retains in-frame clones only, with some absent. The sample has some 640,000 clones, over 75% seen once. A further study also used this sample, focusing on human thymus T cells.

The sample was thymocytes. The receptors were gathered from a boy less than two years old with a congenital heart defect. CDR3s include the opening cysteine and the closing phenylalanine or tryptophan. The D gene is left open where the match is weak. Some rows mark clone size as missing; the rest say once, few, many or name a class of expanded clone.

v_gene: TRBV4-3
d_gene: TRBD1
abundance: few
j_gene: TRBJ2-7
CDR3aa: CASSQEIGKDRESSYEQYF
CDR3nt: TGCGCCAGCAGCCAAGAAATAGGGAAGGACAGGGAGAGCTCCTACGAGCAGTACTTC

v_gene: TRBV18
d_gene: TRBD1
abundance: few
j_gene: TRBJ2-7
CDR3aa: CASSPQGQGVGDEQYF
CDR3nt: TGTGCCAGCTCACCCCAGGGACAGGGAGTTGGCGACGAGCAGTACTTC

v_gene: TRBV7-6
d_gene: TRBD1
abundance: NA
j_gene: TRBJ2-7
CDR3aa: CASSLDFGTGSTEQYF
CDR3nt: TGTGCCAGCAGCTTAGATTTCGGGACAGGGTCGACCGAGCAGTACTTC

v_gene: TRBV5-5
d_gene: NA
abundance: NA
j_gene: TRBJ1-5
CDR3aa: CASSYQGLESNQPQHF
CDR3nt: TGTGCCAGCAGCTACCAGGGGCTCGAGAGCAATCAGCCCCAGCATTTT

v_gene: TRBV28
d_gene: NA
abundance: few
j_gene: TRBJ2-1
CDR3aa: CASKWNGGEQFF
CDR3nt: TGTGCCAGCAAATGGAACGGGGGTGAGCAGTTCTTC

v_gene: TRBV6-5
d_gene: TRBD2
abundance: NA
j_gene: TRBJ2-1
CDR3aa: CASSYSGGAYNEQFF
CDR3nt: TGTGCCAGCAGTTACTCGGGGGGGGCCTACAATGAGCAGTTCTTC

v_gene: TRBV5-6
d_gene: TRBD1
abundance: NA
j_gene: TRBJ1-2
CDR3aa: CASSDQGQGDYGYTF
CDR3nt: TGTGCCAGCAGCGACCAAGGACAGGGAGATTATGGCTACACCTTC

v_gene: TRBV10-3
d_gene: TRBD1
abundance: NA
j_gene: TRBJ1-1
CDR3aa: CAISRQGGTEAFF
CDR3nt: TGTGCCATCAGTCGACAGGGTGGCACTGAAGCTTTCTTT

v_gene: TRBV2
d_gene: NA
abundance: NA
j_gene: TRBJ2-3
CDR3aa: CASSKYRRSTDTQYF
CDR3nt: TGTGCCAGCAGTAAATACAGGCGGAGCACAGATACGCAGTATTTT

v_gene: TRBV6-1
d_gene: TRBD1
abundance: NA
j_gene: TRBJ2-1
CDR3aa: CASRTGTGYNEQFF
CDR3nt: TGTGCCAGCAGGACCGGGACAGGCTACAATGAGCAGTTCTTC

v_gene: TRBV18
d_gene: NA
abundance: NA
j_gene: TRBJ1-2
CDR3aa: CASSPGGPLGGYTF
CDR3nt: TGTGCCAGCTCACCCGGTGGCCCTTTGGGCGGCTACACCTTC

v_gene: TRBV28
d_gene: NA
abundance: NA
j_gene: TRBJ2-7
CDR3aa: CASSAPTGPYEQYF
CDR3nt: TGTGCCAGCAGTGCCCCGACAGGTCCCTACGAGCAGTACTTC

v_gene: TRBV28
d_gene: TRBD2
abundance: NA
j_gene: TRBJ2-5
CDR3aa: CASSFQAGVRETQYF
CDR3nt: TGTGCCAGCAGTTTTCAAGCGGGAGTAAGAGAGACCCAGTACTTC

v_gene: TRBV7-7
d_gene: TRBD2
abundance: NA
j_gene: TRBJ2-3
CDR3aa: CASSATGGFTDTQYF
CDR3nt: TGTGCTAGCAGCGCCACGGGGGGTTTCACAGATACGCAGTATTTT

v_gene: TRBV2
d_gene: TRBD1
abundance: NA
j_gene: TRBJ2-7
CDR3aa: CASQGTEVYEQYF
CDR3nt: TGTGCCAGCCAAGGGACAGAAGTATACGAGCAGTACTTC

v_gene: TRBV28
d_gene: TRBD1
abundance: NA
j_gene: TRBJ1-3
CDR3aa: CASSSDRGCSGNTIYF
CDR3nt: TGTGCCAGCAGTTCGGACAGGGGGTGCTCTGGAAACACCATATATTTT

v_gene: TRBV28
d_gene: TRBD2
abundance: NA
j_gene: TRBJ2-1
CDR3aa: CASSVAGEDNEQFF
CDR3nt: TGTGCCAGCAGTGTAGCGGGAGAAGACAATGAGCAGTTCTTC

v_gene: TRBV5-3
d_gene: TRBD2
abundance: NA
j_gene: TRBJ2-7
CDR3aa: CARSYFSGGPYEQYF
CDR3nt: TGTGCCAGAAGTTATTTTAGCGGGGGCCCCTACGAGCAGTACTTC

v_gene: TRBV9
d_gene: TRBD2
abundance: NA
j_gene: TRBJ2-1
CDR3aa: CASSVDPSGRNEQFF
CDR3nt: TGTGCCAGCAGCGTAGATCCTAGCGGAAGAAATGAGCAGTTCTTC

v_gene: TRBV10-3
d_gene: TRBD1
abundance: NA
j_gene: TRBJ2-2
CDR3aa: CAIRVPRTGDTGELFF
CDR3nt: TGTGCCATCAGGGTCCCCCGGACAGGGGACACCGGGGAGCTGTTTTTT

v_gene: TRBV23-1
d_gene: NA
abundance: NA
j_gene: TRBJ2-7
CDR3aa: CATRGADEQYF
CDR3nt: TGCGCCACCAGGGGGGCGGACGAGCAGTACTTC

v_gene: TRBV5-6
d_gene: TRBD1
abundance: few
j_gene: TRBJ2-7
CDR3aa: CASSLPGTEYLYEQYF
CDR3nt: TGTGCCAGCAGCTTGCCTGGGACAGAGTATCTTTACGAGCAGTACTTC

v_gene: TRBV9
d_gene: NA
abundance: NA
j_gene: TRBJ1-1
CDR3aa: CASSVGGGSGEAFF
CDR3nt: TGTGCCAGCAGCGTAGGGGGAGGGTCAGGTGAAGCTTTCTTT

v_gene: TRBV6-4
d_gene: TRBD1
abundance: NA
j_gene: TRBJ1-1
CDR3aa: CASRETGGVGTEAFF
CDR3nt: TGTGCCAGCAGAGAAACAGGGGGCGTAGGCACTGAAGCTTTCTTT

v_gene: TRBV13
d_gene: TRBD1
abundance: NA
j_gene: TRBJ1-2
CDR3aa: CASSPQGSYGYTF
CDR3nt: TGTGCCAGCAGCCCACAGGGGTCCTATGGCTACACCTTC

v_gene: TRBV5-6
d_gene: NA
abundance: NA
j_gene: TRBJ2-7
CDR3aa: CASSLGAYEQYF
CDR3nt: TGTGCCAGCAGCTTGGGGGCTTACGAGCAGTACTTC

v_gene: TRBV5-6
d_gene: TRBD2
abundance: NA
j_gene: TRBJ2-1
CDR3aa: CASSLGGREGRNEQFF
CDR3nt: TGTGCCAGCAGCTTGGGAGGACGGGAGGGCAGGAATGAGCAGTTCTTC

v_gene: TRBV6-8
d_gene: NA
abundance: few
j_gene: TRBJ1-2
CDR3aa: CASVVQHPGYTF
CDR3nt: TGTGCCAGCGTTGTACAGCACCCTGGCTACACCTTC

v_gene: TRBV19
d_gene: TRBD2
abundance: NA
j_gene: TRBJ2-7
CDR3aa: CASSIGLSGRWTYEQYF
CDR3nt: TGTGCCAGTAGTATAGGGCTAAGCGGGAGGTGGACCTACGAGCAGTACTTC

v_gene: TRBV29-1
d_gene: NA
abundance: NA
j_gene: TRBJ1-1
CDR3aa: CSVDRFENTEAFF
CDR3nt: TGCAGCGTCGACAGATTTGAGAACACTGAAGCTTTCTTT

v_gene: TRBV12-2
d_gene: NA
abundance: NA
j_gene: TRBJ2-1
CDR3aa: CASRLDGTSGWSGNEQFF
CDR3nt: TGTGCAAGTCGCTTAGATGGGACTAGCGGGTGGTCGGGCAATGAGCAGTTCTTC

v_gene: TRBV30
d_gene: TRBD2
abundance: NA
j_gene: TRBJ2-7
CDR3aa: CAWKSAGGYFYEQYF
CDR3nt: TGTGCCTGGAAATCGGCGGGGGGCTATTTCTACGAGCAGTACTTC

v_gene: TRBV5-1
d_gene: NA
abundance: NA
j_gene: TRBJ2-7
CDR3aa: CASSRGLAYEQYF
CDR3nt: TGCGCCAGCAGTCGCGGACTGGCCTACGAGCAGTACTTC

v_gene: TRBV19
d_gene: NA
abundance: NA
j_gene: TRBJ1-2
CDR3aa: CASSPPTRKGKNGYTF
CDR3nt: TGTGCCAGTAGTCCGCCTACCAGGAAGGGGAAAAATGGCTACACCTTC

v_gene: TRBV11-2
d_gene: TRBD1
abundance: NA
j_gene: TRBJ2-1
CDR3aa: CASSKHGAGGYNEQFF
CDR3nt: TGTGCCAGCAGCAAGCATGGGGCAGGGGGCTACAATGAGCAGTTCTTC

v_gene: TRBV7-3
d_gene: TRBD1
abundance: NA
j_gene: TRBJ2-2
CDR3aa: CASRLWGTGEGGELFF
CDR3nt: TGTGCCAGCAGATTATGGGGGACAGGGGAGGGCGGGGAGCTGTTTTTT

v_gene: TRBV6-6
d_gene: TRBD1
abundance: NA
j_gene: TRBJ1-5
CDR3aa: CASSYSLSRGDQPQHF
CDR3nt: TGTGCCAGCAGTTACTCGTTGTCCAGGGGGGATCAGCCCCAGCATTTT

v_gene: TRBV5-4
d_gene: TRBD1
abundance: NA
j_gene: TRBJ1-6
CDR3aa: CASSLAPNSPQGDNSPLHF
CDR3nt: TGTGCCAGCAGCTTGGCCCCAAATTCCCCACAGGGGGATAATTCACCCCTCCACTTT

v_gene: TRBV10-1
d_gene: TRBD2
abundance: NA
j_gene: TRBJ2-4
CDR3aa: CASRETTSGEPKNIQYF
CDR3nt: TGCGCCAGCAGAGAAACGACTAGCGGGGAACCCAAAAACATTCAGTACTTC

v_gene: TRBV11-2
d_gene: TRBD1
abundance: few
j_gene: TRBJ2-7
CDR3aa: CASSLRPSGQGFYEQYF
CDR3nt: TGTGCCAGCAGCTTACGACCCTCGGGACAGGGTTTCTACGAGCAGTACTTC

v_gene: TRBV6-1
d_gene: NA
abundance: NA
j_gene: TRBJ1-1
CDR3aa: CASSEKGPGGVTEAFF
CDR3nt: TGTGCCAGCAGTGAAAAGGGCCCGGGGGGGGTCACTGAAGCTTTCTTT

v_gene: TRBV19
d_gene: TRBD1
abundance: NA
j_gene: TRBJ2-1
CDR3aa: CASSKQGAGNEQFF
CDR3nt: TGTGCCAGTAGTAAACAGGGGGCTGGCAATGAGCAGTTCTTC

v_gene: TRBV7-9
d_gene: NA
abundance: NA
j_gene: TRBJ1-1
CDR3aa: CASSLEPRTANRAEAFF
CDR3nt: TGTGCCAGCAGCTTAGAACCGAGGACAGCGAACAGAGCTGAAGCTTTCTTT

v_gene: TRBV6-1
d_gene: TRBD1
abundance: once
j_gene: TRBJ2-1
CDR3aa: CASSEPAPQGVYYNEQFF
CDR3nt: TGTGCCAGCAGTGAACCCGCCCCACAGGGGGTCTACTACAATGAGCAGTTCTTC

v_gene: TRBV2
d_gene: NA
abundance: NA
j_gene: TRBJ1-1
CDR3aa: CASSEEGWQAPQRGEAFF
CDR3nt: TGTGCCAGCAGTGAAGAGGGTTGGCAGGCCCCCCAAAGGGGTGAAGCTTTCTTT

v_gene: TRBV5-1
d_gene: TRBD1
abundance: NA
j_gene: TRBJ1-1
CDR3aa: CASSSDRGRPHTEAFF
CDR3nt: TGCGCCAGCAGCTCTGACAGGGGGAGACCTCACACTGAAGCTTTCTTT

v_gene: TRBV29-1
d_gene: TRBD1
abundance: NA
j_gene: TRBJ1-1
CDR3aa: CSVEGRGRTEAFF
CDR3nt: TGCAGCGTTGAAGGAAGGGGGCGCACTGAAGCTTTCTTT

v_gene: TRBV4-3
d_gene: TRBD2
abundance: NA
j_gene: TRBJ2-3
CDR3aa: CASSQDRGGFSTDTQYF
CDR3nt: TGCGCCAGCAGCCAAGATCGGGGGGGGTTCAGCACAGATACGCAGTATTTT

v_gene: TRBV10-3
d_gene: TRBD1
abundance: NA
j_gene: TRBJ1-2
CDR3aa: CAISPGQGKRDYGYTF
CDR3nt: TGTGCCATCAGCCCAGGACAGGGCAAAAGGGATTATGGCTACACCTTC

v_gene: TRBV6-5
d_gene: TRBD1
abundance: NA
j_gene: TRBJ2-7
CDR3aa: CASSPPGTGFYEQYF
CDR3nt: TGTGCCAGCAGTCCCCCCGGGACAGGGTTCTACGAGCAGTACTTC

v_gene: TRBV6-1
d_gene: TRBD1
abundance: once
j_gene: TRBJ2-7
CDR3aa: CASSEWDRDYEQYF
CDR3nt: TGTGCCAGCAGTGAATGGGACAGGGACTACGAGCAGTACTTC

v_gene: TRBV9
d_gene: NA
abundance: NA
j_gene: TRBJ1-2
CDR3aa: CASSVPRVDYTF
CDR3nt: TGTGCCAGCAGCGTCCCCAGGGTAGACTACACCTTC